The sequence of this T cell receptor (beta chain) was determined in a study of cytomegalovirus exposure and HLA in healthy donors. PCR amplification relied on 60 Vbeta primers (plus 13 Jbeta primers). Repertoires were generated with immunoSEQ multiplex PCR, while TCRdb's copy carries only in-frame clones and drops some. In the table there are about 150,000 clones, roughly 74% of which are singletons. The CDR3 contains 20 residues. This receptor was taken from a man younger than 30 in good health and CMV-seronegative. This sequence joins TRBV12-2 and TRBJ1-1; TRBD1, the D gene given by the table, was not confirmed from the DNA. TRBV12-2 is deemed a pseudogene. Sequenced input: PBMCs. The CDR3 bases are TGTGCAAGTCGCTTAGTGCCCCACCAACGGGTACAGGATTCGAACACTGAAGCTTTCTTT. As protein: CASRLVPHQRVQDSNTEAFF.